A single T cell receptor (beta chain) is shown here with its context. The entry originates in a study of monozygotic twins with inflammatory bowel disease. TCRdb re-called the 5' RACE reads, yielding one record per CDR3 amino acid sequence without DNA. The listing contains 350,000 to 550,000 distinct CDR3 sequences. Per germline, CDR1 SGHRS and CDR2 YFSETQ. The CDR3 contains 14 residues. The receptor was isolated from a human donor with ulcerative colitis or Crohn's disease, or a healthy co-twin of an affected twin (not recorded which). The chain links TRBV5-1 to TRBJ2-3; TCRdb reports TRBD2, a call that lacks DNA to check it against. The sample consisted of blood. The CDR3 spells CASTLGGVTDTQYF.